This entry features one TCR beta chain sequence. Its cognate antigen has yet to be identified. No base-level quality is on record; no much larger clone is a single base apart. The data belong to a study of blood T cell repertoires in COVID-19 (TCRdb year 2020). A note on the overall study: Samples covering the acute and convalescent phases of COVID-19 were provided by collaborators in the United States, Italy and Spain. The material from the prospective study consisted of cDNA or gDNA derived from T cells, B-cell-depleted T cells, or PBMCs. Deeply sampled blood TCRbeta repertoires from subjects exposed to, actively infected with, or recovered from COVID-19 were included in the dataset. A freely available public database, intended as a resource for researchers studying the immune response to SARS-CoV-2, is where the repertoires were released. Samples were obtained from the ongoing ImmuneRACE study (first 160 participants) and from 1,254 subjects provided by 6 global collaborators. A de-identified subject ID, COVID-19 status, age in years and sex were almost always included in the sample metadata. Where available, HLA class I and class II types were obtained from metadata supplied by the sample provider rather than from assay-based typing. Results and caveats for the whole study, not just this receptor: The amount of clinical and demographic metadata varied by source and participant and was provided uncurated.

TCRbeta CDR3 regions were amplified from genomic DNA using the immunoSEQ Assay, a bias-controlled multiplex PCR. The paper's processing steps were these. Nucleated cell counts per sample were estimated from amplification of reference gene primers within the assay. To quantify the absolute abundance of each unique TCRbeta CDR3 rearrangement, sequence reads were collapsed and filtered. For each sample, productive Simpson clonality was calculated as the square root of Simpson's diversity index over productive rearrangements. The table comes from immuneACCESS by way of TCRdb, which keeps in-frame sequences with V and J called. Part of the clones is missing from these tables; in studies checked, under half for an unresolved V gene and the rest for unknown reasons. V, J and clone size are those of that table, while D and trimming were read from the DNA. In this sample the table shows around 20,000 clones, more than 70% of which occur a single time. Roughly 4.7% of the sample rests with the top ten.

Participants in the prospective study were enrolled through a virtual design, were aged 18 to 89 years, and lived in approximately 25 United States geographic areas. To assign participants to cohorts, the prospective study relied on clinical history that participants themselves reported in a screening survey and a study questionnaire. For ImmuneRACE Cohort 3, a participant was defined as recovered based on two consecutive negative NP/OP PCR tests, clearance by a healthcare professional, or resolution of symptoms. Each participant in the prospective study had whole blood, serum and a nasopharyngeal or oropharyngeal swab collected by mobile phlebotomists. Additional blood draws and questionnaires over an approximately 2-month period could optionally be provided by prospective study participants. Prospective study blood samples were shipped either frozen or at room temperature before DNA extraction.

Material: PBMCs or T cells enriched from blood (not recorded which). The clonotype was recovered from a woman in her thirties who had recovered from COVID-19.

The DNA sequence follows: TGTGCCAGCAGTTACTTGGGACAGGTCGTAGTTGGGGCCAACGTCCTGACTTTC. The resulting protein is CASSYLGQVVVGANVLTF. The chain uses TRBV6-2 or TRBV6-3 and TRBJ2-6, with 8 central nucleotides matching TRBD1. CDR1 and CDR2 are drawn from the germline V gene: MNHEY, SVGEGT. The germline V and J ends show losses of 1 base and 3 bases respectively, and no gene match explains 8 bases of the junction. Counted from cysteine to phenylalanine, this CDR3 has 18 amino acids. CDR3 DNA only is kept here, 54 bases in frame from base 1.